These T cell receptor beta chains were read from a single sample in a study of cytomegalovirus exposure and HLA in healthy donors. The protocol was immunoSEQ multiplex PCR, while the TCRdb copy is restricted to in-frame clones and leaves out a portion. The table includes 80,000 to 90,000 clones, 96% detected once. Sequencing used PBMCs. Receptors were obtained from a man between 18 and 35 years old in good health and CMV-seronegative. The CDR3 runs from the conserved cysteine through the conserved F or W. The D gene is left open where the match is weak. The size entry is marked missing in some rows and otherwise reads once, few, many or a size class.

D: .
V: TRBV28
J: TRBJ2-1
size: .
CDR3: CASSPPSLGGHNEQFF
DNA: TGTGCCAGCAGCCCTCCTAGCTTGGGAGGACACAATGAGCAGTTCTTC

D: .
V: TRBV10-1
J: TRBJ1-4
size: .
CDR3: CASSEGVAGREKLFF
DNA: TGCGCCAGCAGTGAAGGGGTGGCAGGGCGAGAAAAACTGTTTTTT

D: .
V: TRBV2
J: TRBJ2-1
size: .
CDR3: CASSGQAIDYNEQFF
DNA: TGTGCCAGCAGTGGACAAGCAATTGACTACAATGAGCAGTTCTTC

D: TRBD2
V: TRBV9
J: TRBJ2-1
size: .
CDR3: CASSVGRGTSGRYNEQFF
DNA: TGTGCCAGCAGCGTAGGGAGGGGGACTAGCGGGCGATACAATGAGCAGTTCTTC

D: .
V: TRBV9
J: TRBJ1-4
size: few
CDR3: CASSVANSPTNEKLFF
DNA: TGTGCCAGCAGCGTAGCGAACAGCCCAACTAATGAAAAACTGTTTTTT

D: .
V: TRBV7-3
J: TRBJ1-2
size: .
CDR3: CASRVSAAVGYTF
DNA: TGTGCCAGCAGGGTTTCAGCGGCCGTGGGCTACACCTTC

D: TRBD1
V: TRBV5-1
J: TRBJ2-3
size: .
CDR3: CASSLKIPGGTVSTDTQYF
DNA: TGCGCCAGCAGCTTGAAAATTCCAGGGGGCACAGTAAGCACAGATACGCAGTATTTT

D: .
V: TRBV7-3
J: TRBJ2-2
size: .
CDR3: CASSPRDRNTGELFF
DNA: TGTGCCAGCAGCCCGCGGGACAGGAACACCGGGGAGCTGTTTTTT

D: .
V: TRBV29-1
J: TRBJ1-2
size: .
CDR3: CSVEGPSGDYTF
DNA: TGCAGCGTTGAGGGGCCGTCGGGGGACTACACCTTC

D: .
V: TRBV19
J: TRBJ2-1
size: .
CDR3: CASSIVRGNEQFF
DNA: TGTGCCAGTAGTATAGTCCGGGGCAATGAGCAGTTCTTC

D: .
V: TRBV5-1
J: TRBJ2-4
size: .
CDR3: CASSPGQEGNIQYF
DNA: TGCGCCAGCAGCCCCGGACAGGAGGGAAACATTCAGTACTTC

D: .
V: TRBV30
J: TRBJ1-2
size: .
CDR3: CAWIFPFPYGYTF
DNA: TGTGCCTGGATTTTCCCCTTCCCCTATGGCTACACCTTC

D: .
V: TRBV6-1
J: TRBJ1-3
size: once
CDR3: CASSENSLSGNTIYF
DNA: TGTGCCAGCAGTGAAAACTCCTTATCTGGAAACACCATATATTTT

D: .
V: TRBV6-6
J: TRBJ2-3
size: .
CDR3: CASSYRGSDTQYF
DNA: TGTGCCAGCAGTTATCGGGGTTCAGATACGCAGTATTTT

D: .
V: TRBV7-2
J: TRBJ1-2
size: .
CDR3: CASSFPQGVNFGYTF
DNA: TGTGCCAGCAGCTTCCCACAGGGTGTTAACTTTGGCTACACCTTC

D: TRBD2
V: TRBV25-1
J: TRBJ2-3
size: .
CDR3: CASSKTSGRAVETDTQYF
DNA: TGTGCCAGCAGTAAGACTAGCGGGAGGGCCGTTGAAACAGATACGCAGTATTTT

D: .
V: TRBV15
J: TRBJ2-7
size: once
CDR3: CATSSGFRAGPGDEQYF
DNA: TGTGCCACCAGCAGTGGGTTCAGGGCGGGACCGGGAGACGAGCAGTACTTC

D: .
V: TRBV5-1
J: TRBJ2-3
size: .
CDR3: CASSQGPDTQYF
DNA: TGCGCCAGCAGCCAGGGGCCAGATACGCAGTATTTT

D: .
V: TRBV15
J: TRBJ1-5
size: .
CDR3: CATSRDGIQGTTYNQPQHF
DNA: TGTGCCACCAGCAGAGATGGGATTCAGGGAACGACTTACAATCAGCCCCAGCATTTT

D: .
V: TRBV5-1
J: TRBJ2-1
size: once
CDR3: CASSLGLAKSSYNEQFF
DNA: TGCGCCAGCAGCCTCGGACTGGCGAAGAGCTCCTACAATGAGCAGTTCTTC